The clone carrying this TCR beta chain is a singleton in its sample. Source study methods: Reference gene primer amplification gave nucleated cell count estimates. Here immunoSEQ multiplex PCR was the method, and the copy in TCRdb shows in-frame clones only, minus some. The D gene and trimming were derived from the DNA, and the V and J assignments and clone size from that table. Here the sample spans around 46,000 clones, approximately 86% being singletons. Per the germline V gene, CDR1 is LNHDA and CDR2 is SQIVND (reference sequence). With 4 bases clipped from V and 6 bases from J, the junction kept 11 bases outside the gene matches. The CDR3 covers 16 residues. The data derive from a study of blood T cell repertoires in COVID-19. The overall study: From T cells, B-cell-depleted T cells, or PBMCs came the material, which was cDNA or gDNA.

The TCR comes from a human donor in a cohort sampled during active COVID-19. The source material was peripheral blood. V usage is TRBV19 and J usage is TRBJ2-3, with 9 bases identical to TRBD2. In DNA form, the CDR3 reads TGTGCCAGTAGTAACTACCGGGTAGCGGGGGTGGATACGCAGTATTTT. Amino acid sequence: CASSNYRVAGVDTQYF.